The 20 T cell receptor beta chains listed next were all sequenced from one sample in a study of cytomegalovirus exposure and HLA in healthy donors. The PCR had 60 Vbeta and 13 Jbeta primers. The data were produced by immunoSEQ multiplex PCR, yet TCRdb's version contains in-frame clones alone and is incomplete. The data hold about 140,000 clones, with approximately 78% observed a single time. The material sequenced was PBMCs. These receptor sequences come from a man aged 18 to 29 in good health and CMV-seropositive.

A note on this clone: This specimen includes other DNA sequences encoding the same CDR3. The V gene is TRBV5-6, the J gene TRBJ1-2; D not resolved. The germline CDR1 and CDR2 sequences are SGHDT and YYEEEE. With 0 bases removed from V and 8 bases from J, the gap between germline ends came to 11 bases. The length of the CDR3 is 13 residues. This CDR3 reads CASSLDRGRGYTF. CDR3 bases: TGTGCCAGCAGCTTGGATCGGGGAAGGGGCTACACCTTC.

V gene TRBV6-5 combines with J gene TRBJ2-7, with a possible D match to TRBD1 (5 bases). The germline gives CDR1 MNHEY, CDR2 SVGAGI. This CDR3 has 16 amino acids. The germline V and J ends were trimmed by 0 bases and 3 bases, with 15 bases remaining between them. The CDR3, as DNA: TGTGCCAGCAGTTACTCGGGCAGGGAACCCTACTACGAGCAGTACTTC. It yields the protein CASSYSGREPYYEQYF.

The CDR3 nucleotides are TGTGCCAGCAGCCCCGGGGAGGGTGGTATGCCCCAGCATTTT. This codes for CASSPGEGGMPQHF. The V gene is TRBV7-6, the J gene TRBJ1-5; no clear D gene. Trimming removed 5 bases from V and 9 bases from J, with 17 bases in between. Germline V gene lookup returns CDR1 SGHVS and CDR2 FNYEAQ. The CDR3 covers 14 residues.

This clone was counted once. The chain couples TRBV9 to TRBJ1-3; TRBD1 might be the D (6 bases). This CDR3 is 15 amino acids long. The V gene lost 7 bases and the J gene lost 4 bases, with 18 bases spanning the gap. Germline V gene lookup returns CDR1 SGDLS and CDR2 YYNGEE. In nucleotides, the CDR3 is TGTGCCAGCGAAAGCCTCGGACAGACCGGAAACACCATATATTTT. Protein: CASESLGQTGNTIYF.

The DNA for the CDR3 is TGTGCCAGACGTCGGAGGGGCACAGATACGCAGTATTTT. Translating it yields CARRRRGTDTQYF. This chain joins TRBV2 and TRBJ2-3; possible D gene TRBD2, 6 bases. Trimming removed 9 bases from V and 1 base from J, with 11 bases in between. CDR3 length: 13 residues. Germline V gene lookup returns CDR1 SNHLY and CDR2 FYNNEI.

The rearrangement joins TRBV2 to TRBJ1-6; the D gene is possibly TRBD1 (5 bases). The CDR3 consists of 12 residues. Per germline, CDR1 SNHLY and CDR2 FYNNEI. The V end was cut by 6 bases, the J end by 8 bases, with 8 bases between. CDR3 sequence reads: CASRQGYSPLHF. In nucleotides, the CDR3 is TGTGCCAGCAGGCAGGGTTATTCACCCCTCCACTTT. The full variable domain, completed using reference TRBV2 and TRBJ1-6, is EPEVTQTPSHQVTQMGQEVILRCVPISNHLYFYWYRQILGQKVEFLVSFYNNEISEKSEIFDDQFSVERPDGSNFTLKIRSTKLEDSAMYFCASRQGYSPLHFGNGTRLTVT.

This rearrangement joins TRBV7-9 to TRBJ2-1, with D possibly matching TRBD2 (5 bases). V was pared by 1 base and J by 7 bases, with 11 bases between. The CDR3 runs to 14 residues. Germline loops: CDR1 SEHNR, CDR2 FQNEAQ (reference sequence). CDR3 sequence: CASSLGSGWNEQFF. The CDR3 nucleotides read TGTGCCAGCAGCTTAGGATCGGGGTGGAATGAGCAGTTCTTC. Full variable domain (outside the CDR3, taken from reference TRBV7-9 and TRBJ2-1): DTGVSQNPRHKITKRGQNVTFRCDPISEHNRLYWYRQTLGQGPEFLTYFQNEAQLEKSRLLSDRFSAERPKGSFSTLEIQRTEQGDSAMYLCASSLGSGWNEQFFGPGTRLTVL.

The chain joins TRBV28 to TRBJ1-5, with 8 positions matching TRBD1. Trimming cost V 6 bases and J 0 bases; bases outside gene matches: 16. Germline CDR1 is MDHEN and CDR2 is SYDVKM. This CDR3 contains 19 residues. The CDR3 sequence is CASSLRTGFGLGSNQPQHF. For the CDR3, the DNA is TGTGCCAGCAGCTTACGGACAGGGTTTGGATTAGGTAGCAATCAGCCCCAGCATTTT.

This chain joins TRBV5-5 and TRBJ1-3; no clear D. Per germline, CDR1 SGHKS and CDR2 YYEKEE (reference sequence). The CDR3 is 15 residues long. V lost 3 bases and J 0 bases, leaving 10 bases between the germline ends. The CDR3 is CASSSLSHSGNTIYF. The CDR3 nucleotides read TGTGCCAGCAGCTCCCTAAGCCACTCTGGAAACACCATATATTTT.

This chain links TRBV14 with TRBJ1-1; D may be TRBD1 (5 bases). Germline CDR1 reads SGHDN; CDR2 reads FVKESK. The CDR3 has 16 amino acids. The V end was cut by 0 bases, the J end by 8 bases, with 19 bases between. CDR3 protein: CASSQDLRGVANEAFF. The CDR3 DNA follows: TGTGCCAGCAGCCAAGATCTTCGGGGGGTGGCAAACGAAGCTTTCTTT. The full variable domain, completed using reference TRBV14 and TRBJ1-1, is EAGVTQFPSHSVIEKGQTVTLRCDPISGHDNLYWYRRVMGKEIKFLLHFVKESKQDESGMPNNRFLAERTGGTYSTLKVQPAELEDSGVYFCASSQDLRGVANEAFFGQGTRLTVV.

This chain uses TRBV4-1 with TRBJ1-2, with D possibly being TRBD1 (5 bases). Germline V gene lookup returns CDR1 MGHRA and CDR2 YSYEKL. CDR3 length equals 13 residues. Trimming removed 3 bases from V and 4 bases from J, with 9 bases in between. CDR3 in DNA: TGCGCCAGCAGCCAGGGGGAGGCCTATGGCTACACCTTC. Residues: CASSQGEAYGYTF.

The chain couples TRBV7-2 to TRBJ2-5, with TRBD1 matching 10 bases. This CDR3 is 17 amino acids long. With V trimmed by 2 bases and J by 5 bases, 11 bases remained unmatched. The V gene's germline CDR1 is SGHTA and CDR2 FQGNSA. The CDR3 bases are TGTGCCAGCAGCTTAATTGGGCCGGGACAGGGGAGGGAGACCCAGTACTTC. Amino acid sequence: CASSLIGPGQGRETQYF.

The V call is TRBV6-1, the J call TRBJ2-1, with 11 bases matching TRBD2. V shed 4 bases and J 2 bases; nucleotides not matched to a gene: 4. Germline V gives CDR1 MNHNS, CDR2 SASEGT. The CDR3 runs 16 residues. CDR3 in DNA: TGTGCCAGCAGTGTAGGACTAGCGGGCGCCTACAATGAGCAGTTCTTC. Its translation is CASSVGLAGAYNEQFF.

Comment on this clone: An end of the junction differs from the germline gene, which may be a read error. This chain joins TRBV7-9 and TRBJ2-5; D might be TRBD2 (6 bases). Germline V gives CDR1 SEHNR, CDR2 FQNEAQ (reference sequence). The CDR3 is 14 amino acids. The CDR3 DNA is TGTTCCAGCAGCAACCCTAGCGTCCAAGAGACCCAGTACTTC. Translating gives CSSSNPSVQETQYF.

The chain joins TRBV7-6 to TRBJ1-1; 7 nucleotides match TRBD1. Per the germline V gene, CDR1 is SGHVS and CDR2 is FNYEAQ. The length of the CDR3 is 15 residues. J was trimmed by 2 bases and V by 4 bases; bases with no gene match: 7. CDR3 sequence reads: CASSSMTGINTEAFF. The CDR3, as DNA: TGTGCCAGCAGCTCTATGACAGGGATAAACACTGAAGCTTTCTTT.

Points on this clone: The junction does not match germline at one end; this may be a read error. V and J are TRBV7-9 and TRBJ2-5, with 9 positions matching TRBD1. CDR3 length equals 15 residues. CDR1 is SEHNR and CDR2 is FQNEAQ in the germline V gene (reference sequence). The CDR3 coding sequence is TGTTCCAGCAGACCCAACAGGGGGCGCGGGGAGACCCAGTACTTC. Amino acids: CSSRPNRGRGETQYF.

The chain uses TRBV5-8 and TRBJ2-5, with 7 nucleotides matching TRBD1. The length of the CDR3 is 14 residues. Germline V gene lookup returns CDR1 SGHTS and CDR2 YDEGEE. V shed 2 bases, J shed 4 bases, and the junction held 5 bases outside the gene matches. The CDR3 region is CASSLGTEAETQYF. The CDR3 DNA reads TGTGCCAGCAGCTTAGGGACAGAGGCAGAGACCCAGTACTTC.

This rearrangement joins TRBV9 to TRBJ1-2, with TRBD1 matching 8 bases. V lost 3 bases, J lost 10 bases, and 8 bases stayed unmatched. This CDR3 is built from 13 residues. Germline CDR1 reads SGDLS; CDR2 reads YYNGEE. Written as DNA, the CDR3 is TGTGCCAGCAGCGCCTCAGGGGGCTCTTACTACACCTTC. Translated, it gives CASSASGGSYYTF.

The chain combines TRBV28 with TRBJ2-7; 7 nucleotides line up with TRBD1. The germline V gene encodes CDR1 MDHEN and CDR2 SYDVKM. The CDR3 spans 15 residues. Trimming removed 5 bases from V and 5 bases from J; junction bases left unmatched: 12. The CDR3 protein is CASSREPTGSNEQYF. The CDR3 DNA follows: TGTGCCAGCAGTCGGGAACCGACAGGGTCCAACGAGCAGTACTTC.

CDR3 region: CASSQLTGNNHQPQHF. CDR3 nucleotides: TGCGCCAGCAGCCAGCTCACGGGGAATAACCATCAGCCCCAGCATTTT. The chain couples TRBV4-1 to TRBJ1-5; no clear D gene. The CDR3 contains 16 residues. Deletions cut 3 bases from V and 5 bases from J, with 17 bases between. In germline, CDR1 is MGHRA, CDR2 YSYEKL.